Listed here is a single TCR beta chain. Its antigen is unknown. Base qualities are not recorded, but no much larger clone differs from it by a single base. The data were obtained in a study of T-cell memory formation after mild COVID-19 (dated by TCRdb to the early 2020s). For context, the study as a whole: TCR sequence clusters from the two donors were found to be largely donor specific. In a couple of donors, T-cell clones that expanded and contracted after mild COVID-19 were followed by sequencing TCRalpha and TCRbeta repertoires longitudinally. The cohort was made up of two young adult volunteers, one female and one male, who were previously healthy.

PBMCs were isolated by Ficoll-Paque density gradient centrifugation. The CDR3 spans 12 residues, from the cysteine through the phenylalanine. CDR3 DNA only is kept here, 36 bases in frame from base 1. CDR1 and CDR2 (LNHDA, SQIVND) derive from the germline V gene (reference sequence). Trimming at the junction amounts to 6 bases on V and 3 bases on J, and the germline ends lie 8 bases apart. Points the paper makes about the study in general: Only a couple of mild cases were covered by the study, and larger cohorts that include severe cases with pre-infection samples were considered necessary. The detection of some responding clones in pre-infection memory suggests that pre-existing cross-reactive memory T cells joined the SARS-CoV-2 response. Clones contracting from day 15 to 85 had balanced CD4/CD8 phenotypes, while a second wave expanding from day 15 to 37 was biased towards CD4+. Contracting CD4+ clones appeared mostly in the CM and EM memory subsets, whereas CD8+ clones were enriched in EMRA. SARS-CoV-2 specificity of the second-wave clones peaking on day 37 was not confirmed.

Sequencing took place on an Illumina NovaSeq 6000. cDNA libraries for TCRalpha and TCRbeta were prepared by 5'RACE using constant-segment primers, with sample barcodes and unique molecular identifiers added. Trizol reagent was used to extract RNA from every sample. Libraries were amplified in two PCR steps, with a second sample barcode and Illumina TruSeq adapters added in the second step. Libraries were sequenced on an Illumina NovaSeq with 2 x 150 bp paired-end reads. As for the authors' bioinformatics: Reads were demultiplexed and collapsed into UMI-guided consensus sequences with migec v1.2.7. With mixcr v2.1.11, UMI consensuses were aligned to TRA and TRB V and J templates and assembled into clonotypes. Clonotypes were classified as expanded or contracted when called significant by both edgeR and NoisET, with noise models trained on biological replicates. For edgeR calls, the thresholds were a false discovery rate-adjusted p below 0.01 and a log2 fold-change of 1. As an exploratory analysis of dynamics, max-normalized trajectories of the 1000 most abundant clonotypes were examined by PCA with hierarchical clustering. The CD4 or CD8 phenotype of responding clones was assigned using the separately sequenced CD4+ and CD8+ repertoires. TCRdb cleaned the public reads at Q25 with fastp, built clones with MiXCR and kept in-frame beta chains. Merged by CDR3 protein, the rows form single entries marked with the most common genes and DNA. The V and J calls follow TCRdb's processing rather than the paper's. The sample records some 190,000 distinct CDR3 sequences, roughly 17% of which are singletons. The ten largest clonotypes hold approximately 2% of the sample.

The source of this sequence is an adult woman who had mild COVID-19 (a few samples of this study predate the infection). The sample titles of this study are shuffled in the database, so cell type and time point are left out; the donor was told from shared clones. Specimen: PBMCs or a T cell subset sorted from them (not recorded which). This chain is built from TRBV19 and TRBJ1-2, with no D gene named confidently. The CDR3 protein is CASRKGDYGYTF. The nucleotide sequence reads as follows: TGTGCCAGTAGGAAGGGTGACTATGGCTACACCTTC.